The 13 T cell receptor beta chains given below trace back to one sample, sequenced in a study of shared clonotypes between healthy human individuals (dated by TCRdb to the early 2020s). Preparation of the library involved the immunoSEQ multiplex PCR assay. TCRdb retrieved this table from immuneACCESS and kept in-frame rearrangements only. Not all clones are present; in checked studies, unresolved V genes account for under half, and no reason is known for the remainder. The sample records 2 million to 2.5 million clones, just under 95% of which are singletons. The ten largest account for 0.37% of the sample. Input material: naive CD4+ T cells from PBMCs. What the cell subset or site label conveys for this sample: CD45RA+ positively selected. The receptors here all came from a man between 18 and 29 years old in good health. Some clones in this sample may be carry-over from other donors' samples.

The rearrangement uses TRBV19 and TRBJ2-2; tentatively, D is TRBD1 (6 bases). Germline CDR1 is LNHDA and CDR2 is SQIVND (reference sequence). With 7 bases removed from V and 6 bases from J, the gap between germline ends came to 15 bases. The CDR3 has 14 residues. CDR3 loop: CASTESGVAGELFF. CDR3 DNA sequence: TGTGCCAGTACGGAGTCAGGGGTGGCCGGGGAGCTGTTTTTT.

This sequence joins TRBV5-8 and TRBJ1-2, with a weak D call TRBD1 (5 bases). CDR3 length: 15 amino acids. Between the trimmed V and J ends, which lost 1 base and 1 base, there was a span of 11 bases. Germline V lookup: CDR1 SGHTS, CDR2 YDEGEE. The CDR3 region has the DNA TGTGCCAGCAGCTTGATGTCAGGGAGTAACTATGGCTACACCTTC. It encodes CASSLMSGSNYGYTF.

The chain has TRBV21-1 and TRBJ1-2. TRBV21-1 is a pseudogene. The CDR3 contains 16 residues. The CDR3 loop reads CASGAPQRRANYGYTF. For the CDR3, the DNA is TGTGCCAGCGGCGCACCACAGCGCAGAGCTAACTATGGCTACACCTTC.

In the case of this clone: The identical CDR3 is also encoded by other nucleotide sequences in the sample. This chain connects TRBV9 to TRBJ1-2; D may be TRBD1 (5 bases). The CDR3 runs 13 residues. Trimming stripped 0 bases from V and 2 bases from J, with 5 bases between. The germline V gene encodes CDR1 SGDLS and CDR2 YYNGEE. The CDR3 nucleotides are TGTGCCAGCAGCGTAGCAGGGAACTATGGCTACACCTTC. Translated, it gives CASSVAGNYGYTF. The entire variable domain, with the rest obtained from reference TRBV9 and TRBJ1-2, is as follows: DSGVTQTPKHLITATGQRVTLRCSPRSGDLSVYWYQQSLDQGLQFLIQYYNGEERAKGNILERFSAQQFPDLHSELNLSSLELGDSALYFCASSVAGNYGYTFGSGTRLTVV.

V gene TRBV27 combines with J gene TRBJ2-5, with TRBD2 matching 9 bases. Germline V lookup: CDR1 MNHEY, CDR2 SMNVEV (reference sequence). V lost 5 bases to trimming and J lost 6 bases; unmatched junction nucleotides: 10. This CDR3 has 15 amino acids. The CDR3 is CASSLAGLPLKTQYF. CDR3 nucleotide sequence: TGTGCCAGCAGTCTAGCGGGACTGCCCCTGAAGACCCAGTACTTC.

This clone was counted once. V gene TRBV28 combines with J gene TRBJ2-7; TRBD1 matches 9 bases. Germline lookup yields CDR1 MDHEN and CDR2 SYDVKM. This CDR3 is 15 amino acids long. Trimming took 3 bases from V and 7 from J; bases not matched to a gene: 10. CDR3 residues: CASSFPGQGRREQYF. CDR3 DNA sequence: TGTGCCAGCAGTTTCCCGGGACAGGGACGAAGAGAGCAGTACTTC.

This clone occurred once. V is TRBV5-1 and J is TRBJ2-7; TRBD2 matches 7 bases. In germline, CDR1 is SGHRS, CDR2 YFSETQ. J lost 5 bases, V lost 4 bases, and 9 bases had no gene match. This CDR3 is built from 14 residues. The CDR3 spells CASSPGRLADEQYF. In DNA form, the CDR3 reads TGCGCCAGCAGCCCCGGACGGCTAGCGGACGAGCAGTACTTC.

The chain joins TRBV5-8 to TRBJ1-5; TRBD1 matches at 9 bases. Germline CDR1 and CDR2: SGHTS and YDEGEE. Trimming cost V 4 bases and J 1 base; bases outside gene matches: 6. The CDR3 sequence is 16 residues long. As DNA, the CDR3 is TGTGCCAGCAGCCTACAGGGGGCGGGGAGCAATCAGCCCCAGCATTTT. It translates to CASSLQGAGSNQPQHF.

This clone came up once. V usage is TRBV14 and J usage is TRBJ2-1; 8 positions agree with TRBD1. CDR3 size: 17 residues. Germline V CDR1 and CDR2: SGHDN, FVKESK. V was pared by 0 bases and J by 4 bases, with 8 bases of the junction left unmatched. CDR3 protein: CASSQESWDRNYNEQFF. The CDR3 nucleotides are TGTGCCAGCAGCCAAGAGTCGTGGGACAGGAATTACAATGAGCAGTTCTTC. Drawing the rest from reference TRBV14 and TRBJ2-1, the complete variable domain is EAGVTQFPSHSVIEKGQTVTLRCDPISGHDNLYWYRRVMGKEIKFLLHFVKESKQDESGMPNNRFLAERTGGTYSTLKVQPAELEDSGVYFCASSQESWDRNYNEQFFGPGTRLTVL.

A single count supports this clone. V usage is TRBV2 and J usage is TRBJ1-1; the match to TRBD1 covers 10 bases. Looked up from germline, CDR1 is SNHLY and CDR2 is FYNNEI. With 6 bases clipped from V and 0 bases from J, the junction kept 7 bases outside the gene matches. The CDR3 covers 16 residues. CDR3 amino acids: CASRNGQGVLNTEAFF. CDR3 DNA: TGTGCCAGCAGGAACGGACAGGGGGTCCTGAACACTGAAGCTTTCTTT.

CDR3 loop: CASSQAGHYEQYF. The CDR3 DNA reads as TGCGCCAGCAGCCAAGCGGGCCACTACGAGCAGTACTTC. V and J are TRBV4-1 and TRBJ2-7; D unresolved. Germline values: CDR1 MGHRA, CDR2 YSYEKL. V shed 1 base and J shed 3 bases, with 7 bases lying between them. This CDR3 is built from 13 residues.

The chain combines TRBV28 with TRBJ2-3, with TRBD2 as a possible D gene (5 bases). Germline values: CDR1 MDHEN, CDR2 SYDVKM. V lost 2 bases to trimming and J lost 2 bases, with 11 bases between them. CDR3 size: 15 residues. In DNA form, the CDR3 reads TGTGCCAGCAGTTTAGGTCAGAGGGCCACAGATACGCAGTATTTT. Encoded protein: CASSLGQRATDTQYF.

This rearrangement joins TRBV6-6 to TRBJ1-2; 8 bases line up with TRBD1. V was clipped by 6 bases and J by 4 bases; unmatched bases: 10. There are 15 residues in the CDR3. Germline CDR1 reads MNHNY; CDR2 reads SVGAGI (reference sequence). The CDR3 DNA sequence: TGTGCCAGCAGACCGCAGGGGGCGTTTTTCTATGGCTACACCTTC. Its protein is CASRPQGAFFYGYTF.